These 32 T cell receptor beta chains were sequenced from one sample in a study of monozygotic twins with inflammatory bowel disease. TCRdb reprocessed the 5' RACE reads and stores each CDR3 protein as one record, lacking DNA. This sample's table has just over 300,000 distinct CDR3 sequences. Sequenced: blood. These TCRs come from a human donor with ulcerative colitis or Crohn's disease, or a healthy co-twin of an affected twin (not recorded which).

The chain uses TRBV14 and TRBJ2-1. The V gene's germline CDR1 is SGHDN and CDR2 FVKESK. This CDR3 comprises 16 residues. The CDR3 sequence is CASSQEKGISYNEQFF.

This chain links TRBV6-1 with TRBJ1-6; the TCRdb D gene call, TRBD1, has no DNA to confirm it. Germline CDR1 and CDR2: MNHNS and SASEGT. The CDR3 is 17 amino acids. CDR3 residues: CASSGAPGTPLNSPLHF.

The chain couples TRBV7-2 to TRBJ1-2; no DNA is available, so the TRBD1 call from TCRdb remains unchecked. This CDR3 is 15 amino acids long. Looked up from germline, CDR1 is SGHTA and CDR2 is FQGNSA. CDR3 in amino acids: CASSLNQGVRYGYTF.

J is TRBJ2-1 and V is TRBV6-1; the TRBD1 assignment by TCRdb is unverifiable without DNA. CDR1 MNHNS and CDR2 SASEGT come from the germline V gene. The CDR3 length is 16 residues. The CDR3 reads CASSQTTGTRYNEQFF.

This chain links TRBV18 with TRBJ2-1. The CDR3 loop spans 11 amino acids. Germline lookup yields CDR1 KGHSH and CDR2 LQKENI. The CDR3 protein is CASSPDKEQFF.

The chain couples TRBV29-1 to TRBJ2-1; TCRdb names TRBD1, which stays unverified in the absence of DNA. Germline assignment: CDR1 SQVTM and CDR2 ANQGSEA. There are 12 residues in the CDR3. The CDR3 loop is CSVRRGFDEQFF.

This chain joins TRBV11-1 and TRBJ2-1; TCRdb picks TRBD1, but there is no DNA to check that call. CDR1 is SGHAT, CDR2 FQDESV, per germline (reference sequence). This CDR3 is 15 amino acids long. The CDR3 region is CASSLAPGGGNEQFF.

The chain uses TRBV27 and TRBJ2-5; the D gene TCRdb calls, TRBD2, cannot be checked with no DNA. In germline, CDR1 is MNHEY, CDR2 SMNVEV (reference sequence). There are 13 residues in the CDR3. The CDR3 reads CASSFRGLQTQYF.

This chain uses TRBV5-1 with TRBJ2-7; absent DNA, TCRdb's TRBD1 call cannot be checked. There are 15 residues in the CDR3. The germline CDR1 and CDR2 sequences are SGHRS and YFSETQ. CDR3 region: CASRGLDMAPYEQYF.

The chain links TRBV7-6 to TRBJ2-1. This CDR3 is built from 12 residues. Germline V lookup: CDR1 SGHVS, CDR2 FNYEAQ. The chain's CDR3 is CASSFGIREQFF.

The chain links TRBV6-1 to TRBJ2-2; TCRdb proposes TRBD1, but this gene call is untestable without DNA. Germline assignment: CDR1 MNHNS and CDR2 SASEGT. This CDR3 region has 16 residues. CDR3 region: CASMAPGQGSTGELFF.

The V gene is TRBV20-1, the J gene TRBJ1-1. Looked up from germline, CDR1 is DFQATT and CDR2 is SNEGSKA (reference sequence). This CDR3 contains 14 residues. This chain's CDR3 is CSARVSAVNTEAFF.

The chain is built from TRBV20-1 and TRBJ2-1; there is no DNA to check the TCRdb D call of TRBD2. CDR1 DFQATT and CDR2 SNEGSKA come from the germline V gene (reference sequence). CDR3 length: 13 amino acids. The CDR3 region is CSATGLAGYEQFF.

The chain uses TRBV20-1 and TRBJ2-1; TCRdb proposes TRBD1, but this gene call is untestable without DNA. Per the germline V gene, CDR1 is DFQATT and CDR2 is SNEGSKA (reference sequence). This CDR3 region has 15 residues. The CDR3 sequence is CSASSSGGQYNEQFF.

The chain links TRBV5-1 to TRBJ1-6. Germline V gene sequence: CDR1 SGHRS, CDR2 YFSETQ. The CDR3 consists of 14 residues. CDR3 in amino acids: CASSLVTADSPLHF.

The rearrangement uses TRBV9 and TRBJ2-3; TCRdb names TRBD2, which stays unverified in the absence of DNA. Germline assignment: CDR1 SGDLS and CDR2 YYNGEE. CDR3 length equals 16 residues. This CDR3 reads CASSSRLAGPTDTQYF.

The chain joins TRBV10-3 to TRBJ1-1. CDR1 and CDR2 (germline): ENHRY, SYGVKD. The CDR3 is 14 amino acids. CDR3 sequence reads: CAISESGKNTEAFF.

The chain recombines TRBV10-3 with TRBJ2-5; TCRdb calls TRBD2, which cannot be checked without DNA. The germline V gene encodes CDR1 ENHRY and CDR2 SYGVKD. There are 16 residues in the CDR3. The CDR3 here is CAISEAEAGVGETQYF.

V gene TRBV7-2 combines with J gene TRBJ1-5; TCRdb names TRBD1, which stays unverified in the absence of DNA. Per the germline V gene, CDR1 is SGHTA and CDR2 is FQGNSA. The CDR3 runs 13 residues. The CDR3 reads CASSLGGGQPQHF.

This chain links TRBV5-1 with TRBJ2-1; TCRdb selects TRBD1, and the lack of DNA leaves this call unchecked. The germline V gene encodes CDR1 SGHRS and CDR2 YFSETQ. The CDR3 contains 16 residues. CDR3: CASSWGPGSYYNEQFF. Supplemented by reference TRBV5-1 and TRBJ2-1, the full variable domain reads KAGVTQTPRYLIKTRGQQVTLSCSPISGHRSVSWYQQTPGQGLQFLFEYFSETQRNKGNFPGRFSGRQFSNSRSEMNVSTLELGDSALYLCASSWGPGSYYNEQFFGPGTRLTVL.

The gene calls are TRBV9 and TRBJ2-5. Germline CDR1 SGDLS, CDR2 YYNGEE. This CDR3 spans 13 amino acids. The CDR3 here is CASSVAASETQYF.

This sequence joins TRBV11-3 and TRBJ2-2; TCRdb's assignment of TRBD1 cannot be checked, as there is no DNA. CDR1 SGHNT and CDR2 YENEEA come from the germline V gene. This CDR3 is built from 18 residues. The CDR3 is CASSAQGTPNVNTGELFF.

The chain combines TRBV20-1 with TRBJ1-2; absent DNA, TCRdb's TRBD1 call cannot be checked. Germline CDR1 DFQATT, CDR2 SNEGSKA (reference sequence). This CDR3 is 14 amino acids long. This chain's CDR3 is CSAISLETGGGYTF.

The chain uses TRBV7-3 and TRBJ1-3. CDR1 is SGHTA, CDR2 FQGTGA, per germline. This CDR3 is 14 amino acids long. CDR3 residues: CASSLYWDSNTIYF.

The chain employs TRBV20-1 and TRBJ1-4. Germline-derived CDR1 and CDR2 are DFQATT and SNEGSKA (reference sequence). This CDR3 spans 13 amino acids. CDR3 protein: CSAWGRMEGKLFF.

The V gene is TRBV6-5, the J gene TRBJ2-7; the D call of TRBD1 rests on TCRdb alone, since no DNA is present to check it. The CDR3 has 15 amino acids. The germline CDR1 and CDR2 sequences are MNHEY and SVGAGI. The CDR3 is CASSYSAGGTYEQYF.

J is TRBJ2-5 and V is TRBV20-1. The length of the CDR3 is 13 residues. CDR1 and CDR2 (germline): DFQATT, SNEGSKA (reference sequence). Here the CDR3 reads CSALGRDQETQYF.

The chain uses TRBV7-2 and TRBJ2-7. The CDR3 runs to 11 residues. The germline CDR1 and CDR2 sequences are SGHTA and FQGNSA. This CDR3 reads CASSHGNEQYF.

The rearrangement joins TRBV11-2 to TRBJ2-7; TCRdb gives TRBD1 as the D gene, but with no DNA this cannot be confirmed. The CDR3 loop spans 16 amino acids. Germline-derived CDR1 and CDR2 are SGHAT and FQNNGV. The CDR3: CASSLGGQGVTYEQYF.

The J gene is TRBJ2-2, the V gene TRBV6-5; TCRdb indicates TRBD1, and absent DNA this call remains unverified. The CDR3 loop spans 15 amino acids. The germline V gene has CDR1 MNHEY and CDR2 SVGAGI. CDR3 amino acids: CASRPPPPNTGELFF.

V usage is TRBV9 and J usage is TRBJ1-3; the D gene TCRdb calls, TRBD1, cannot be checked with no DNA. CDR1 is SGDLS and CDR2 is YYNGEE in the germline V gene. This CDR3 has 16 amino acids. CDR3 loop: CASSPGQGHSGNTIYF.

This sequence joins TRBV30 and TRBJ2-1; the TRBD1 assignment by TCRdb is unverifiable without DNA. The CDR3 consists of 14 residues. Germline values: CDR1 GTSNPN, CDR2 SVGIG (reference sequence). This CDR3 reads CAWSSGMGYNEQFF.